This T cell receptor (beta chain) was captured by sequencing in a study of blood T cell repertoires in COVID-19. This clone came up once. Per the authors' pipeline: Researchers report that nucleated cell counts were estimated from reference gene primer amplification. Sequenced by immunoSEQ multiplex PCR; TCRdb stores in-frame clones only, minus some. V, J and clone size are those of that table, while D and trimming were read from the DNA. The sample records over 150,000 clones, about nine tenths being singletons. The germline V gene has CDR1 SGHRS and CDR2 YFSETQ. CDR3 length equals 16 residues. V dropped 0 bases and J dropped 6; count of bases not matched to a gene: 2. The cohort comprised adults aged roughly 18 to 95 years residing in approximately 25 US areas. The study counted Cohort 3 donors as recovered given two negative PCRs, clearance, or symptom resolution.

Sequences were obtained from PBMCs or T cells enriched from blood (not recorded which). The rearrangement links TRBV5-1 to TRBJ2-2; 13 bases are a match to TRBD2. This receptor was obtained from a woman aged 25 to 45 who had recovered from COVID-19. CDR3 amino acids: CASSLGTSGGAGELFF. CDR3 DNA: TGCGCCAGCAGCTTGGGGACTAGCGGGGGTGCCGGGGAGCTGTTTTTT.